This T cell receptor beta chain originates from a study of T cells after yellow fever vaccination (dated by TCRdb to between 2019 and 2020). Background for the entire study: The SMART-Seq v4 Ultra Low Input RNA kit was used to prepare libraries from fractions with low cell numbers. To follow T-cell clones before and after primary and booster YFV17D yellow fever vaccination, bulk TCR alpha and beta repertoires were sequenced over time. The cohort comprised two healthy male donors, one aged 18 to 30 and one aged 30 to 40 years. Blood was drawn at multiple timepoints before and after primary and secondary immunization, with bulk PBMC replicates and cell subsets isolated.

This clonotype was detected many times. There is no known antigen for this receptor. The sample holds no much larger clone one base away, and base qualities are not on file. This specimen's treatment or condition label, interpreted: live attenuated yellow fever vaccine strain. At each blood-draw timepoint, two biological replicates of bulk PBMCs were obtained. A standard Ficoll-Paque protocol was used to isolate PBMCs from peripheral blood. TriZol was used to extract RNA from bulk PBMCs, CD4 and CD8 fractions, and dextramer-positive and dextramer-negative fractions. From cysteine to phenylalanine, the CDR3 is 12 amino acids long. Of all the DNA, just the CDR3 is kept, 36 bases in frame from base 1. CDR1 and CDR2 (SEHNR, FQNEAQ) derive from the germline V gene (reference sequence). Trimming takes 6 bases from V and 2 bases from J, and the germline ends sit 7 bases apart. Sequenced on an Illumina NovaSeq 6000. TCR cDNA was synthesized by 5'RACE template switching, which introduced a universal primer site and unique molecular identifiers. cDNA synthesis was primed from both the TCR alpha and TCR beta constant segments. Two PCR steps were used to amplify libraries, with sample barcodes and sequencing adapters being added in the second step. Sequencing of libraries was done on Illumina HiSeq 2500 (2x100 bp) or NovaSeq (2x150 bp). The original methods were these. Reads were demultiplexed and collapsed into UMI consensus sequences with MIGEC, and V(D)J alignment was performed with MiXCR. Vaccine-responding clonotypes were identified with edgeR using replicate PBMC samples, with FDR below 0.01 and a log2 fold change above 5 up to day 15 being required. Bulk clonotypes were assigned CD4 or CD8 identity according to which sequenced CD4 or CD8 repertoire held them at higher abundance. The public reads were run again by TCRdb, first through fastp at Q25 and then through MiXCR, and only productive beta chains were kept. CDR3 protein sequences are deduplicated, and each keeps its most common genes and DNA. For this entry, the V and J calls and clone size follow TCRdb and not the study's own pipeline. The sample contains 250,000 or so distinct CDR3 sequences, over 3% of them found a single time. Around 20% of the sample lies in the top ten.

General conclusions and limits of the study: Computational filtering was needed because FACS-sorted repertoires could contain abundant contaminating clonotypes from the bulk population. Most clones expanded after primary vaccination were re-detected after the booster (approximately 95% of CD4 and approximately 88% of CD8), suggesting broad memory maintenance. A small share of clonotypes occurred in both CD4 and CD8 compartments, likely arising from convergent recombination. Because the study included only two donors, the extent to which the findings can be generalized is limited. The secondary T-cell response was found to be weaker but faster than the primary response, with a peak reached on day 5 rather than on day 15.

The chain uses TRBV7-9 and TRBJ2-5, with the D gene call left open. The receptor's source is a man between 18 and 35 years old who received the YFV17D yellow fever vaccine. Specimen: PBMCs, collected 15 days after the yellow fever booster vaccination. CDR3 region: CASRDQQETQYF. The DNA sequence follows: TGTGCCAGCAGGGACCAGCAAGAGACCCAGTACTTC.